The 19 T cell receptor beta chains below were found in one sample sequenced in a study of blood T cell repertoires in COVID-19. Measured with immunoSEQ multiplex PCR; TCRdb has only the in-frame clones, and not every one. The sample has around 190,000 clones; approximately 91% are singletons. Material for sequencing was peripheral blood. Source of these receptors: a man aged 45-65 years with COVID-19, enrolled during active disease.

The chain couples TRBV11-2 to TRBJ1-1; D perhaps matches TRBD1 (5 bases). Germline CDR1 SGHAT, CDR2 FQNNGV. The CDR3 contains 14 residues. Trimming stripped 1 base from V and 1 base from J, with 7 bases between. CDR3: CASSLGGENTEAFF. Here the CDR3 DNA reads TGTGCCAGCAGCTTAGGGGGGGAGAACACTGAAGCTTTCTTT.

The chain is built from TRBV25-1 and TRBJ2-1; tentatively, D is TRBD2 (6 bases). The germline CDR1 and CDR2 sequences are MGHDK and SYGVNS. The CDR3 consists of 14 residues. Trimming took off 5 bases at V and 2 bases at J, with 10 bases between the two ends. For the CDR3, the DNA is TGTGCCAGCAGTTTCGGGGGTACCTACAATGAGCAGTTCTTC. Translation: CASSFGGTYNEQFF. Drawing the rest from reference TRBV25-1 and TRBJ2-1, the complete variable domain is EADIYQTPRYLVIGTGKKITLECSQTMGHDKMYWYQQDPGMELHLIHYSYGVNSTEKGDLSSESTVSRIRTEHFPLTLESARPSHTSQYLCASSFGGTYNEQFFGPGTRLTVL.

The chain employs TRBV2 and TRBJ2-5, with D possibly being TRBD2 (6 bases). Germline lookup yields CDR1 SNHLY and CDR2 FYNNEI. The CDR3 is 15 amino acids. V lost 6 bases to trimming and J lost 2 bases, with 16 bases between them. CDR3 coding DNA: TGTGCCAGCAGCGCGGGGTTTGGGGCACAAGAGACCCAGTACTTC. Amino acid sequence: CASSAGFGAQETQYF.

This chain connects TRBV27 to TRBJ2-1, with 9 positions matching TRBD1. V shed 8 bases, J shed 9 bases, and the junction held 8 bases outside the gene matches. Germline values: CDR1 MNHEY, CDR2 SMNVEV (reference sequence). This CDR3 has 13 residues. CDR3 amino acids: CASRGTGRSEQFF. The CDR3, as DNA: TGTGCCAGCCGAGGGACAGGGCGGAGTGAGCAGTTCTTC.

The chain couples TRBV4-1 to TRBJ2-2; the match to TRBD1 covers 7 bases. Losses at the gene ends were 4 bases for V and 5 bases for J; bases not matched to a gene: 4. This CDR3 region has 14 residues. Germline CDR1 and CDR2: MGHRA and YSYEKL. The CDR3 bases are TGCGCCAGCAGCCGCAAACAGGGGACCGGGGAGCTGTTTTTT. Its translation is CASSRKQGTGELFF.

CDR3 amino acids: CASTTQGSTYEQYF. CDR3 in DNA: TGTGCCAGCACCACACAGGGGTCGACCTACGAGCAGTACTTC. The V gene is TRBV2, the J gene TRBJ2-7, with TRBD1 matching over 7 bases. The CDR3 loop spans 14 amino acids. In germline, CDR1 is SNHLY, CDR2 FYNNEI. The J segment lost 2 bases and the V segment lost 7 bases, leaving 8 bases of the junction unmatched.

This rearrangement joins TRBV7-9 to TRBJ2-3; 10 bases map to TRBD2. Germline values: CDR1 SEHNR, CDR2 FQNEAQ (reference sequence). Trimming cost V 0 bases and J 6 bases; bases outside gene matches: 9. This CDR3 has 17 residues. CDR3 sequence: CASSLALAGVPGDTQYF. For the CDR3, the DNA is TGTGCCAGCAGCTTAGCCCTAGCGGGGGTCCCAGGGGATACGCAGTATTTT.

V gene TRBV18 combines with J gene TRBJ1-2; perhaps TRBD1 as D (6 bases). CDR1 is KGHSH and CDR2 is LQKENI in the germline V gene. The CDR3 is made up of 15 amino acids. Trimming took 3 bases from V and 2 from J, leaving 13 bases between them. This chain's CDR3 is CASSPDRGKNYGYTF. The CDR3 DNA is TGTGCCAGCTCACCGGACAGAGGCAAAAACTATGGCTACACCTTC.

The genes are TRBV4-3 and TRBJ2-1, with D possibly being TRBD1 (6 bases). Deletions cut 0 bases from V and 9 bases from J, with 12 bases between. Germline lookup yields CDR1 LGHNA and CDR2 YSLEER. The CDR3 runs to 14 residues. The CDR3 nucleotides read TGCGCCAGCAGCCAAGATCACAGGGCCGGTGAGCAGTTCTTC. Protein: CASSQDHRAGEQFF.

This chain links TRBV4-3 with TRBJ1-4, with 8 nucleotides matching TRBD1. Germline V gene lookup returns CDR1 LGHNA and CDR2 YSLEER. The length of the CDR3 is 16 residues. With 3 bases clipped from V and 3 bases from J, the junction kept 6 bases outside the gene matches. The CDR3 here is CASSQAPGQANEKLFF. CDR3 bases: TGCGCCAGCAGCCAGGCCCCGGGACAGGCTAATGAAAAACTGTTTTTT.

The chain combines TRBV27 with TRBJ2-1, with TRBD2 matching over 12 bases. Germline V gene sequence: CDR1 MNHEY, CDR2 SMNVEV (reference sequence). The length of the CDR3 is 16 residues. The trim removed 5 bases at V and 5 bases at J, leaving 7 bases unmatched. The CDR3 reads CASSLGLAGWDNEQFF. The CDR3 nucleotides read TGTGCCAGCAGTCTCGGACTAGCGGGATGGGACAATGAGCAGTTCTTC.

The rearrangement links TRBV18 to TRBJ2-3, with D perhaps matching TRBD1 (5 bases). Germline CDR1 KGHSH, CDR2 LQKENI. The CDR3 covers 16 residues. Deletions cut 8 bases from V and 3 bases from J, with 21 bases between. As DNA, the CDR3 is TGTGCCAGCACCGAAGGGGCCCTAGGTGGAACAGATACGCAGTATTTT. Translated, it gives CASTEGALGGTDTQYF.

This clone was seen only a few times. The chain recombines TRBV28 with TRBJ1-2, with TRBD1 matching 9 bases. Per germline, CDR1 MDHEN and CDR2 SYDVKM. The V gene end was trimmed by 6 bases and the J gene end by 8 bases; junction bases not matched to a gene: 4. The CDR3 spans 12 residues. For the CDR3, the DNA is TGTGCCAGCAGCCGACAGGGGGTAGGCTACACCTTC. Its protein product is CASSRQGVGYTF.

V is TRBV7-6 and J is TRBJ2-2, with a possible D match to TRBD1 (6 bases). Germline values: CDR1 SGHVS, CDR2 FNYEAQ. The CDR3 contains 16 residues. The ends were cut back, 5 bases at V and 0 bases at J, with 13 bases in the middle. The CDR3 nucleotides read TGTGCCAGCAGCCCGAGCAGGACAGCGAACACCGGGGAGCTGTTTTTT. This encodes CASSPSRTANTGELFF.

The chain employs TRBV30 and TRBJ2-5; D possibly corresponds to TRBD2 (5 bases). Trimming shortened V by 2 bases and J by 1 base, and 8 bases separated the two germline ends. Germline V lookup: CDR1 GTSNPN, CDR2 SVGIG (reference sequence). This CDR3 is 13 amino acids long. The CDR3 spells CAWSKGAQETQYF. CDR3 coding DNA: TGTGCCTGGAGTAAGGGAGCCCAAGAGACCCAGTACTTC.

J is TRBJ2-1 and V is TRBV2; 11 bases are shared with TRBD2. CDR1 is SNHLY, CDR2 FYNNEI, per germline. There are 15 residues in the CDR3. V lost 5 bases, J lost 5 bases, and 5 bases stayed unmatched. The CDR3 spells CASSNSGGANNEQFF. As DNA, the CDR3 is TGTGCCAGCAGTAATAGCGGGGGGGCTAACAATGAGCAGTTCTTC.

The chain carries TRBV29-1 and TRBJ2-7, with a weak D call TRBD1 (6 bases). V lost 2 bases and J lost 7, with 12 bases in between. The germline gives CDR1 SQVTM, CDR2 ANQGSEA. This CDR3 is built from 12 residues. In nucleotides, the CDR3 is TGCAGCGTTGAAAAACAGGGTGAGGAGCAGTACTTC. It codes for CSVEKQGEEQYF.

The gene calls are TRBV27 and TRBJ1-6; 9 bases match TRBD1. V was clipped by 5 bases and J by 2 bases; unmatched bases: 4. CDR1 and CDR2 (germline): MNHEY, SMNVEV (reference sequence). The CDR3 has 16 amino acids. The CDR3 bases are TGTGCCAGCAGTCCAGGACAGGGGACCTATAATTCACCCCTCCACTTT. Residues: CASSPGQGTYNSPLHF.

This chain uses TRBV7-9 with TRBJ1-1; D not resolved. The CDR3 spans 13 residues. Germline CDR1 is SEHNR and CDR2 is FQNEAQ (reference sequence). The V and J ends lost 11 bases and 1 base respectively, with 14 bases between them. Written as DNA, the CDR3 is TGTGCCGGGTCTCGACTTACGAACACTGAAGCTTTCTTT. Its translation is CAGSRLTNTEAFF.